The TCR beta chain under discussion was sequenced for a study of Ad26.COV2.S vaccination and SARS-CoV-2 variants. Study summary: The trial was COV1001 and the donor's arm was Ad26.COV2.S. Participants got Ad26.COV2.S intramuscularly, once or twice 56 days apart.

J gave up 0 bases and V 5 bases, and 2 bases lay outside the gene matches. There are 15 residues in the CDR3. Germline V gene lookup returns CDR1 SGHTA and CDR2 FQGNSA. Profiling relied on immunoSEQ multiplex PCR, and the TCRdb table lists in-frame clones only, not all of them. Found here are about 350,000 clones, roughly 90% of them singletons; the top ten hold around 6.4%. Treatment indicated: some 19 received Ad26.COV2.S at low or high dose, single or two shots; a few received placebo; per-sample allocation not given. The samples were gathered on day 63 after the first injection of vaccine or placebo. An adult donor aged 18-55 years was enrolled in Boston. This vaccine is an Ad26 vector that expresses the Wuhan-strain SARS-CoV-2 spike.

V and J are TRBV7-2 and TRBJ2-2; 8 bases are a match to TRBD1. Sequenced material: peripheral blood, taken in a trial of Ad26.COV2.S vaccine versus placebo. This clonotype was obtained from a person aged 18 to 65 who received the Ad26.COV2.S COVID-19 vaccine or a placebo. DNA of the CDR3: TGTGCCAGCAGCGACAGGGGCGCGAACACCGGGGAGCTGTTTTTT. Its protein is CASSDRGANTGELFF.